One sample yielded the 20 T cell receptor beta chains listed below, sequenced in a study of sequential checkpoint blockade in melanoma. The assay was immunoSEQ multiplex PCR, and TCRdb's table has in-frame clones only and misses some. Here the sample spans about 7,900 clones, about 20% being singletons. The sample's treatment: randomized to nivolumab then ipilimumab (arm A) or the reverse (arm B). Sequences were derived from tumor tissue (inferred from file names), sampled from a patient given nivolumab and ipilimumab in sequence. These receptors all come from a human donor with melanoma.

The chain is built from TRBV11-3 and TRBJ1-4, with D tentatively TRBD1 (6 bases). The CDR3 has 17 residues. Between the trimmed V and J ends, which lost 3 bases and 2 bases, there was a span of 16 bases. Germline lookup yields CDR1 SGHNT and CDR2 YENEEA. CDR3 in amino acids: CASSLRYGGRTNEKLFF. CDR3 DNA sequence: TGTGCCAGCAGCTTGAGGTACGGGGGGCGGACTAATGAAAAACTGTTTTTT.

CDR3 DNA sequence: TGTGCCAGCAGTGCTGACAGGGCCAAAAACATTCAGTACTTC. Amino acid sequence: CASSADRAKNIQYF. This chain uses TRBV6-8 with TRBJ2-4; perhaps TRBD1 as D (6 bases). The CDR3 covers 14 residues. From germline, CDR1 is MNHGY and CDR2 SAAAGT. The V end lost 5 bases, the J end lost 1 base, and 9 bases lay between the germline ends.

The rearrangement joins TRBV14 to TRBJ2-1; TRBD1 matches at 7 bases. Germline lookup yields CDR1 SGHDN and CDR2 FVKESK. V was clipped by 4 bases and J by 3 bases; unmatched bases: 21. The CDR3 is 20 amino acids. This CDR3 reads CASSRRPGTARVGYYNEQFF. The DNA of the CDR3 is TGTGCCAGCAGCCGACGTCCCGGGACAGCGCGTGTGGGGTACTACAATGAGCAGTTCTTC.

The CDR3 DNA follows: TGTGCCTGGACCGGGACTAGCCTTGGGGAGCAGTACTTC. This codes for CAWTGTSLGEQYF. The genes are TRBV30 and TRBJ2-7; 9 bases fit TRBD2. Germline-derived CDR1 and CDR2 are GTSNPN and SVGIG (reference sequence). Losses at the gene ends were 4 bases for V and 7 bases for J; bases not matched to a gene: 8. The CDR3 totals 13 residues.

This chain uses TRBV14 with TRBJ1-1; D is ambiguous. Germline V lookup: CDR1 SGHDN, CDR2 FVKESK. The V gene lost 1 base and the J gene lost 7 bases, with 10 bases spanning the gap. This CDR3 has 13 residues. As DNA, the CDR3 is TGTGCCAGCAGCCAAGGTGGGCTGGGTGAAGCTTTCTTT. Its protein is CASSQGGLGEAFF.

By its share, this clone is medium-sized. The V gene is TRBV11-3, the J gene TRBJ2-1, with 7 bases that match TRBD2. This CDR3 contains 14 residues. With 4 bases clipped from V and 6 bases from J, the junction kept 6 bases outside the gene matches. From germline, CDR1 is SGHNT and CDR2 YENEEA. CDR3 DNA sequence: TGTGCCAGCAGCTGGACTTCTAGCGGCAATGAGCAGTTCTTC. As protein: CASSWTSSGNEQFF.

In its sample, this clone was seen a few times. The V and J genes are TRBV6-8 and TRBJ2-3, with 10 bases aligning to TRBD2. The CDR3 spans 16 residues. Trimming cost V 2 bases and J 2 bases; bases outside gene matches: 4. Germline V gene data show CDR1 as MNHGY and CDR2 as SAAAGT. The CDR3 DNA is TGTGCCAGCAGTTACAGCCTAGCGGGGGCCACAGATACGCAGTATTTT. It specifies CASSYSLAGATDTQYF.

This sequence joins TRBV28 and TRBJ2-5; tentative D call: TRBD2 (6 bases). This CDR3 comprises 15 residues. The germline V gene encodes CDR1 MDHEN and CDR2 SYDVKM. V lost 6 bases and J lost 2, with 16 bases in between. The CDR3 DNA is TGTGCCAGCAGCCCTGCGGCGGGGAGGCAAGAGACCCAGTACTTC. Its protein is CASSPAAGRQETQYF.

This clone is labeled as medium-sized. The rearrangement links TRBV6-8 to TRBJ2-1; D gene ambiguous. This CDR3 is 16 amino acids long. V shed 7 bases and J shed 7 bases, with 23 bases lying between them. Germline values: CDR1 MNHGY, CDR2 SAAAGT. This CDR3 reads CASTPSDGFGSNEQFF. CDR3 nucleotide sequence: TGTGCCAGCACCCCAAGCGACGGATTTGGGTCGAATGAGCAGTTCTTC.

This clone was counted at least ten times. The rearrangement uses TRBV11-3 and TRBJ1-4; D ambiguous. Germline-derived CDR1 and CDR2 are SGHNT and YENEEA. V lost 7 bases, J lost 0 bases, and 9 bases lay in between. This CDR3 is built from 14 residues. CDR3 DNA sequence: TGTGCCAGCACCCAAGAAGCAACTAATGAAAAACTGTTTTTT. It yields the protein CASTQEATNEKLFF.

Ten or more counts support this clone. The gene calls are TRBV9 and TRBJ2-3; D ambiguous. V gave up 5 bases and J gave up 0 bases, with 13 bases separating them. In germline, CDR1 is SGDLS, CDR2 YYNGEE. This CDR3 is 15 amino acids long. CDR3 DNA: TGTGCCAGCAGTGAAGCGCTTCGGAGCACAGATACGCAGTATTTT. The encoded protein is CASSEALRSTDTQYF.

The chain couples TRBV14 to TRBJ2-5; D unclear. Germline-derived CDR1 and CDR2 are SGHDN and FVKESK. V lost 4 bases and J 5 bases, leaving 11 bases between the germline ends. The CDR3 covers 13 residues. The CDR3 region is CASSPNHGETQYF. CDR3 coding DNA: TGTGCCAGCAGCCCAAATCACGGGGAGACCCAGTACTTC.

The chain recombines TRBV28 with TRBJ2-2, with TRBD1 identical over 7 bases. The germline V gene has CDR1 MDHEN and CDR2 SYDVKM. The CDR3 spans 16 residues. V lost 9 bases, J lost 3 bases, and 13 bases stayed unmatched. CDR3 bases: TGTGCCAGTAGGAACAGGGGCGCTAGGGACACCGGGGAGCTGTTTTTT. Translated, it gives CASRNRGARDTGELFF. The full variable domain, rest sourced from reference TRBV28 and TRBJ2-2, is DVKVTQSSRYLVKRTGEKVFLECVQDMDHENMFWYRQDPGLGLRLIYFSYDVKMKEKGDIPEGYSVSREKKERFSLILESASTNQTSMYLCASRNRGARDTGELFFGEGSRLTVL.

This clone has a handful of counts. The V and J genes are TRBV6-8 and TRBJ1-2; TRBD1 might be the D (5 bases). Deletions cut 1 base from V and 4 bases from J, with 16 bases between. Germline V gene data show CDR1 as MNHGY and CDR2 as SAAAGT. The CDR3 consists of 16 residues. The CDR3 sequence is CASSYFRETALYGYTF. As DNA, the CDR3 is TGTGCCAGCAGTTACTTCCGGGAGACAGCCCTCTATGGCTACACCTTC.

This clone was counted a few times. This CDR3 is CASRVWGSTEAFF. In nucleotides, the CDR3 is TGTGCCAGCAGAGTTTGGGGTTCCACTGAAGCTTTCTTT. The chain joins TRBV9 to TRBJ1-1; D ambiguous. CDR1 SGDLS and CDR2 YYNGEE come from the germline V gene. The CDR3 length is 13 residues. V dropped 5 bases and J dropped 4 bases, with 12 bases sitting between them.

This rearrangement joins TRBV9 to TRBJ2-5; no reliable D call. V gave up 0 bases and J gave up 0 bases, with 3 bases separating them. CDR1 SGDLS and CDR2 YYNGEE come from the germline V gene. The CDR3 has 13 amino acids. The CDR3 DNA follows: TGTGCCAGCAGCGTAGAGGACCAAGAGACCCAGTACTTC. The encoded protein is CASSVEDQETQYF.

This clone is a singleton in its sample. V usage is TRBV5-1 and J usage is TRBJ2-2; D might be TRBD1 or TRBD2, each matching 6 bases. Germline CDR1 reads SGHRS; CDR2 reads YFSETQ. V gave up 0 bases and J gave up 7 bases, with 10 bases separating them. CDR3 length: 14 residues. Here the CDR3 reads CASSLEGGHGELFF. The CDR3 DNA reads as TGCGCCAGCAGCTTGGAGGGGGGCCACGGGGAGCTGTTTTTT.

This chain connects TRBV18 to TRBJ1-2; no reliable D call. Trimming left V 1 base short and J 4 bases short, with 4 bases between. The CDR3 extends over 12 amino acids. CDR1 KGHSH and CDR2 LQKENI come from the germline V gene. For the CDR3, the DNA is TGTGCCAGCTCACCACTTATCTATGGCTACACCTTC. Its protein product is CASSPLIYGYTF.

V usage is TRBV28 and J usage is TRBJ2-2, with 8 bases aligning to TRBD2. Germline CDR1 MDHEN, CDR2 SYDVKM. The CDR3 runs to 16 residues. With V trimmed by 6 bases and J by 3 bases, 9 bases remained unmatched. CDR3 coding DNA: TGTGCCAGCAGGGGGGTGACTAGCGCTTACACCGGGGAGCTGTTTTTT. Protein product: CASRGVTSAYTGELFF.

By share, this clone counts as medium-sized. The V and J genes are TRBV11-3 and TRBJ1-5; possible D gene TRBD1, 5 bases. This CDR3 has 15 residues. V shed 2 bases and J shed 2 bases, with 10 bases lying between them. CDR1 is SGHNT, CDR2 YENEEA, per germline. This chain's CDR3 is CASSLKGDGNQPQHF. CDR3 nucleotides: TGTGCCAGCAGCTTAAAAGGGGATGGCAATCAGCCCCAGCATTTT.